This entry features one TCR beta chain sequence. Repertoires were generated with immunoSEQ multiplex PCR, while TCRdb's copy carries only in-frame clones and drops some. The sample lists some 130,000 clones, roughly 86% seen once, with over 10% in the top ten. These data are taken from a study of blood T cell repertoires in COVID-19. Across the whole study: Material from acute and convalescent COVID-19 was sourced from the United States, Italy and Spain.

This CDR3 is built from 15 residues. Trimming shortened V by 3 bases and J by 5 bases, and 16 bases separated the two germline ends. Germline V lookup: CDR1 LNHDA, CDR2 SQIVND (reference sequence). The specimen was peripheral blood. The sequence was obtained from a woman in her 70s with COVID-19, enrolled during active disease. The chain recombines TRBV19 with TRBJ1-1, with a tentative D call TRBD1 (6 bases). The CDR3 protein is CASSIQGWDGTEAFF. Here the CDR3 DNA reads TGTGCCAGTAGTATCCAGGGGTGGGATGGGACTGAAGCTTTCTTT.